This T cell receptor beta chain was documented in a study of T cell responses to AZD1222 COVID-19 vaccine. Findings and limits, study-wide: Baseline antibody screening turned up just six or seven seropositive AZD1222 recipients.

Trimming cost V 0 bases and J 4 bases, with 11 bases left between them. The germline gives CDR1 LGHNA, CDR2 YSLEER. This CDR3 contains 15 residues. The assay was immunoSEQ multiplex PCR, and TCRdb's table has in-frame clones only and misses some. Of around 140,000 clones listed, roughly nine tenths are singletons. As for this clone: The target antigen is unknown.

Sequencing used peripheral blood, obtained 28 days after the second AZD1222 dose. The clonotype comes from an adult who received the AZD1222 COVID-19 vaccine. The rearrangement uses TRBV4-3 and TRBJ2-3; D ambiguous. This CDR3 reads CASSQDRSWPDTQYF. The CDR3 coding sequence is TGCGCCAGCAGCCAAGATCGGAGCTGGCCAGATACGCAGTATTTT.